The rows below give T cell receptor beta chains drawn from one sample of a study of T cells in Graves' hyperthyroidism and ophthalmopathy. TCRdb called the multiplex PCR reads again in MiXCR, with one record for every CDR3 protein. Of 600,000 to 700,000 distinct CDR3 sequences listed, over 12% are singletons. The sequenced sample consisted of blood. These receptors all stem from a middle-aged woman with Graves' ophthalmopathy. Both conserved end residues are part of each CDR3. Fields, in order: J gene, V gene, clone size, D gene, CDR3 DNA, CDR3 protein. The D gene is left open where the match is weak. Rows give clone size only sometimes, using once, few, many, or a class for an expanded clone.

TRBJ2-7 TRBV28 once - TGTGCCAGCAGCCTCCCTAGACTAGGCGAGCAGTACTTC CASSLPRLGEQYF
TRBJ1-1 TRBV6-2/TRBV6-3 many TRBD1 TGTGCCACCCTAGATGGGACAGGAAACACTGAAGCTTTCTTT CATLDGTGNTEAFF
TRBJ1-5 TRBV12-3/TRBV12-4 - TRBD1 TGTGCCAGCAGTCCTAGACAGGGGACGGGACAGCCCCAGCATTTT CASSPRQGTGQPQHF
TRBJ2-5 TRBV9 many TRBD1 TGTGCCAGCAGCCCCCACAGGGGGCACCAAGAGACCCAGTACTTC CASSPHRGHQETQYF
TRBJ2-7 TRBV30 - TRBD2 TGTGCCTGGAGTGTGGCCGGGAGGTGGACCTACGAGCAGTACTTC CAWSVAGRWTYEQYF
TRBJ1-1 TRBV6-2/TRBV6-3 many - TGTGCCAGCAGTTACGAGTTCCTTAAGGCAGCGAACACTGAAGCTTTCTTT CASSYEFLKAANTEAFF
TRBJ1-2 TRBV28 many TRBD1 TGTGCCAGCAGCCCAAGGACAGGGAGAGGCTACACCTTC CASSPRTGRGYTF
TRBJ2-7 TRBV28 - TRBD1 TGTGCCAGCAGTTCACACCTATGGACAGGTCTCTACGAGCAGTACTTC CASSSHLWTGLYEQYF
TRBJ1-5 TRBV7-2 - - TGTGCCAGCAGCTTAGAGGGGTGGGGGCCCCAGCATTTT CASSLEGWGPQHF
TRBJ2-5 TRBV7-2 many TRBD2 TGTGCCAGCAGCTTAGCGCGACTAGCGGTTCAACGAGAGACCCAGTACTTC CASSLARLAVQRETQYF
TRBJ1-1 TRBV6-1 - - TGTGCCAGCAGTGAACTCGCCCAAAAGAACACTGAAGCTTTCTTT CASSELAQKNTEAFF
TRBJ2-2 TRBV12-3/TRBV12-4 few - TGTGCCAGCAGTCCCCGAGGGCCCGGTGGCGGGGAGCTGTTTTTT CASSPRGPGGGELFF
TRBJ2-4 TRBV3-1 few - TGTGCCAGCAGCCGTTCCAAGGAGAACATTCAGTACTTC CASSRSKENIQYF
TRBJ1-1 TRBV12-3/TRBV12-4 many TRBD1 TGTGCCAGCAGTACCAGGGGGGACACTGAAGCTTTCTTT CASSTRGDTEAFF
TRBJ1-6 TRBV2 - TRBD1 TGTGCCAGCAGTGAGACAGGGGGATATAATTCACCCCTCCACTTT CASSETGGYNSPLHF
TRBJ2-5 TRBV3-1 - - TGTGCCAGCAAAATTCTAGCACAAGAGACCCAGTACTTC CASKILAQETQYF
TRBJ2-7 TRBV5-5 few - TGTGCCAGCAGCTTGGGGGGGCAAAACGAGCAGTACTTC CASSLGGQNEQYF
TRBJ1-3 TRBV30 many - TGTGCCTGGAGTGTAACGAACTCTGGAAACACCATATATTTT CAWSVTNSGNTIYF
TRBJ1-5 TRBV20-1 many - TGCAGTGCTCACGGGACATCAGATCAGCCCCAGCATTTT CSAHGTSDQPQHF
TRBJ2-6 TRBV28 many - TGTGCCAGCGAGGAGACTGGGGCCAACGTCCTGACTTTC CASEETGANVLTF
TRBJ2-5 TRBV12-3/TRBV12-4 many - TGTGCCAGCAGTTCGTCCGGACTCCTCCAAGAGACCCAGTACTTC CASSSSGLLQETQYF
TRBJ1-1 TRBV6-5 many - TGTGCCAGCAGCTTACAGGGCCAACACACTGAAGCTTTCTTT CASSLQGQHTEAFF
TRBJ2-2 TRBV20-1 few TRBD2 TGCAGTGCGACGGGACCGGGGGGCGGGGAGCTGTTTTTT CSATGPGGGELFF
TRBJ1-1 TRBV6-5 many TRBD1 TGTGCCAGCCTGAGGGGGCGCGGCACTGAAGCTTTCTTT CASLRGRGTEAFF
TRBJ2-3 TRBV27 few - TGTGCCAGCACCCCGTTGGGAGGGGGGGACACAGATACGCAGTATTTT CASTPLGGGDTDTQYF
TRBJ1-5 TRBV12-3/TRBV12-4 few TRBD1 TGTGCCAGCAGTCCTGGGGACAGGGTCAATCAGCCCCAGCATTTT CASSPGDRVNQPQHF
TRBJ2-7 TRBV20-1 many - TGCAGTGCTAGAGATCTTGAGGGTACCTACGAGCAGTACTTC CSARDLEGTYEQYF
TRBJ2-7 TRBV11-2 many TRBD1 TGTGCCAGCAGCTTAGAGTGGGCGGGGACAGGGCGGACCTACGAGCAGTACTTC CASSLEWAGTGRTYEQYF
TRBJ2-5 TRBV9 - TRBD1 TGTGCCAGCAGCGTAGAGGGGGCTGACCAAGAGACCCAGTACTTC CASSVEGADQETQYF
TRBJ2-7 TRBV11-2 many TRBD2 TGTGCCAGCAGCTACCCGGGACTAGCGGGAGTGGGCGAGCAGTACTTC CASSYPGLAGVGEQYF